A selection of T cell receptor beta chains follows, all from one sample in a study of blood T cell dynamics during melanoma immunotherapy. Using immunoSEQ multiplex PCR, the repertoire was profiled, and TCRdb retains in-frame clones only, with some absent. The sample yields about 15,000 clones, approximately 83% seen once. The sample was blood, taken from a patient treated with checkpoint blockade. The receptors derive from a human donor with melanoma. Each CDR3 is given with its conserved first and last residue. D genes are given only for firm matches. Only some rows state a clone size, as once, few, many or a class for expanded clones.

. . TRBJ2-3 TRBV28 CASHGGRYSTDTQYF TGTGCCAGCCACGGAGGGAGGTATAGCACAGATACGCAGTATTTT
TRBD2 . TRBJ2-5 TRBV5-1 CASSLMGLAGGFQETQYF TGCGCCAGCAGCTTGATGGGACTAGCGGGAGGTTTCCAAGAGACCCAGTACTTC
. . TRBJ1-3 TRBV19 CASSMGGTRRGAAGNTIYF TGTGCCAGTAGTATGGGTGGCACGAGGAGGGGAGCGGCTGGAAACACCATATATTTT
. . TRBJ2-4 TRBV18 CASSPPATGPKNIQYF TGTGCCAGCTCACCACCGGCCACAGGGCCCAAAAACATTCAGTACTTC
. few TRBJ1-1 TRBV10-3 CAIGKRSWLF TGTGCCATCGGAAAGAGGAGCTGGCTCTTT
. . TRBJ2-2 TRBV7-2 CASSLVSNTGELFF TGTGCCAGCAGCTTAGTGTCGAACACCGGGGAGCTGTTTTTT
TRBD2 . TRBJ2-5 TRBV6-1 CASSVSGSRETQYF TGTGCCAGCAGCGTTAGCGGGAGTCGGGAGACCCAGTACTTC
. once TRBJ1-2 TRBV21-1 CASSPEAGLGDYGYTF TGTGCCAGCTCTCCCGAGGCAGGGTTGGGAGACTATGGCTACACCTTC
TRBD2 . TRBJ2-5 TRBV5-1 CASSLEGRGEETQYF TGCGCCAGCAGCTTGGAAGGACGGGGGGAGGAGACCCAGTACTTC
. . TRBJ1-2 TRBV2 CASSVRDYGYTF TGTGCCAGCAGTGTTAGAGACTATGGCTACACCTTC
. . TRBJ2-1 TRBV7-7 CASSPGFSGEGYNEQFF TGTGCTTCTTCCCCTGGCTTTTCGGGAGAGGGTTACAATGAGCAGTTCTTC
. . TRBJ2-5 TRBV4-3 CASSRQRQETQYF TGCGCCAGCAGCAGACAGCGCCAAGAGACCCAGTACTTC
. . TRBJ2-2 TRBV7-2 CASSRLETGELFF TGTGCCAGCAGCAGACTAGAGACCGGGGAGCTGTTTTTT
. . TRBJ2-1 TRBV7-9 CASSSSTKEQFF TGTGCCAGCAGCTCTTCAACTAAGGAGCAGTTCTTC
. . TRBJ1-2 TRBV9 CASSVEGFSGYTF TGTGCCAGCAGCGTAGAAGGGTTCAGCGGCTACACCTTC
TRBD1 . TRBJ1-2 TRBV9 CASSATGSSGYTF TGTGCCAGCAGCGCGACAGGGTCGTCTGGCTACACCTTC
. . TRBJ2-3 TRBV7-2 CASSLETPATQYF TGTGCCAGCAGCTTAGAGACTCCGGCTACGCAGTATTTT
TRBD1 . TRBJ1-6 TRBV9 CASSANDRGSPLHF TGTGCCAGCAGCGCCAATGACAGGGGCTCACCCCTCCACTTT
TRBD1 . TRBJ2-3 TRBV6-1 CASSNDRVGTDTQYF TGTGCCAGCAGTAACGACAGGGTGGGCACAGATACGCAGTATTTT
TRBD2 . TRBJ2-7 TRBV7-9 CASSFGGVAEQYF TGTGCCAGCAGCTTTGGGGGGGTCGCCGAGCAGTACTTC
. . TRBJ2-1 TRBV6-1 CASSVAGVRANEQFF TGTGCCAGCAGTGTGGCAGGGGTTAGGGCCAATGAGCAGTTCTTC
TRBD2 . TRBJ2-1 TRBV11-3 CASRLPGLASNEQFF TGTGCCAGCAGATTACCGGGACTAGCGAGTAATGAGCAGTTCTTC
. . TRBJ1-1 TRBV6-5 CASSDRRNTEAFF TGTGCCAGTTCCGACAGGCGGAACACTGAAGCTTTCTTT
. . TRBJ2-1 TRBV7-9 CASSPNPGTGALNEQFF TGTGCCAGCAGCCCGAACCCGGGAACAGGAGCCCTCAATGAGCAGTTCTTC
. . TRBJ2-5 TRBV9 CASSVQGETQYF TGTGCCAGCAGCGTACAGGGGGAGACCCAGTACTTC
. . TRBJ2-3 TRBV28 CASSETIGSTDTQYF TGTGCCAGCAGTGAAACTATAGGTTCCACAGATACGCAGTATTTT
. . TRBJ2-5 TRBV28 CASSTGFQETQYF TGTGCCAGCAGTACAGGGTTTCAAGAGACCCAGTACTTC
TRBD1 . TRBJ2-6 TRBV7-8 CASSLRQGALSGANVLTF TGTGCCAGCAGCTTACGGCAGGGGGCTCTCTCTGGGGCCAACGTCCTGACTTTC
. . TRBJ2-5 TRBV6-1 CASSEVGSRAETQYF TGTGCCAGCAGTGAAGTAGGCAGTCGGGCAGAGACCCAGTACTTC
. . TRBJ2-6 TRBV4-1 CASSQGYSGANVLTF TGCGCCAGCAGCCAAGGGTACTCTGGGGCCAACGTCCTGACTTTC
TRBD2 . TRBJ2-7 TRBV11-2 CASSLSGRIHEQYF TGTGCCAGCAGCTTATCCGGGAGGATCCACGAGCAGTACTTC
TRBD1 few TRBJ2-7 TRBV6-5 CASSYSGQDRYEQYF TGTGCCAGCAGTTACTCGGGACAGGACCGATACGAGCAGTACTTC
TRBD1 . TRBJ1-2 TRBV12-5 CASGYLLDRVYGYTF TGTGCTAGTGGCTACCTTTTGGACAGGGTCTATGGCTACACCTTC
. . TRBJ2-1 TRBV7-8 CASSSIYNEQFF TGTGCCAGCAGCTCCATCTACAATGAGCAGTTCTTC
. . TRBJ2-1 TRBV28 CASSLLTREQFF TGTGCCAGCAGTTTGCTGACGAGAGAGCAGTTCTTC
. . TRBJ1-4 TRBV4-2 CASSQEAISNEKLFF TGTGCCAGCAGCCAAGAGGCGATTTCTAATGAAAAACTGTTTTTT
TRBD1 . TRBJ2-3 TRBV7-8 CASSPRGQTTDTQYF TGTGCCAGCAGCCCCCGGGGACAGACCACAGATACGCAGTATTTT
. . TRBJ2-5 TRBV9 CASSVAPSRAGQETQYF TGTGCCAGCAGCGTAGCTCCCAGCAGGGCGGGCCAAGAGACCCAGTACTTC
. . TRBJ1-2 TRBV28 CASSLARSYGYTF TGTGCCAGCAGTTTAGCCAGGAGTTATGGCTACACCTTC
TRBD1 . TRBJ2-2 TRBV7-8 CASSYPQGARTGELFF TGTGCCAGCAGCTACCCACAGGGGGCACGCACCGGGGAGCTGTTTTTT
. once TRBJ1-4 TRBV19 CASSMPTVSSSNEKLFF TGTGCCAGTAGTATGCCCACGGTGAGCTCCTCTAATGAAAAACTGTTTTTT
TRBD1 . TRBJ2-6 TRBV28 CASSSQGTGANVLTF TGTGCCAGCAGTTCACAGGGGACCGGGGCCAACGTCCTGACTTTC
. . TRBJ2-5 TRBV9 CASSVGPGRDKGETQYF TGTGCCAGCAGCGTAGGACCCGGAAGGGACAAGGGGGAGACCCAGTACTTC
TRBD2 . TRBJ2-5 TRBV10-3 CAISEGLAGNGQETQYF TGTGCCATCAGTGAGGGACTAGCGGGTAATGGCCAAGAGACCCAGTACTTC
TRBD1 . TRBJ2-5 TRBV5-4 CASSFRQGAGETQYF TGTGCCAGCAGCTTCAGACAGGGGGCTGGAGAGACCCAGTACTTC